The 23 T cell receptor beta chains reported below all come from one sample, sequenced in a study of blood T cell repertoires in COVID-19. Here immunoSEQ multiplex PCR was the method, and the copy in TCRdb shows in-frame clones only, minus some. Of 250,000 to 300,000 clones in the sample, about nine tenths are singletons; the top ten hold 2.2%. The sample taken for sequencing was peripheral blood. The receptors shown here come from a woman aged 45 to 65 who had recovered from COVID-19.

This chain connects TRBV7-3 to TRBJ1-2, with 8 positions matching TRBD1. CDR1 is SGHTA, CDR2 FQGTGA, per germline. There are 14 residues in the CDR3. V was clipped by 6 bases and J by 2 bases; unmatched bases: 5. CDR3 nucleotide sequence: TGTGCCAGCAGATCATGGGACAGGAACTATGGCTACACCTTC. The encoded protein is CASRSWDRNYGYTF. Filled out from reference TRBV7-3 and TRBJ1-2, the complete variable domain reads GAGVSQTPSNKVTEKGKYVELRCDPISGHTALYWYRQSLGQGPEFLIYFQGTGAADDSGLPNDRFFAVRPEGSVSTLKIQRTERGDSAVYLCASRSWDRNYGYTFGSGTRLTVV.

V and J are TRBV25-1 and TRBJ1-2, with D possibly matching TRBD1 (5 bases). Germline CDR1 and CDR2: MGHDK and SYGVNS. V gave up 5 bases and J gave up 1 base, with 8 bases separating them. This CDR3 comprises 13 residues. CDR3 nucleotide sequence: TGTGCCAGCAGTAACAGGAATAACTATGGCTACACCTTC. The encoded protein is CASSNRNNYGYTF.

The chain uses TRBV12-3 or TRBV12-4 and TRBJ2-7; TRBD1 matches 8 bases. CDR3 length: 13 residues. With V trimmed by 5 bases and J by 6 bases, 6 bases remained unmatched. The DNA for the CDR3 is TGTGCCAGCAGTGGGCAGGGGGCGATCGAGCAGTACTTC. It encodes CASSGQGAIEQYF.

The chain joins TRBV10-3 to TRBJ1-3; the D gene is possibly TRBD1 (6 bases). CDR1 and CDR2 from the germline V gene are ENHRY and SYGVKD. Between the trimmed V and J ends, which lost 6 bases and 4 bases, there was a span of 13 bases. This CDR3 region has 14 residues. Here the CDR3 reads CAISRDNAGNTIYF. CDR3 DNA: TGTGCCATCAGCCGGGACAACGCCGGAAACACCATATATTTT.

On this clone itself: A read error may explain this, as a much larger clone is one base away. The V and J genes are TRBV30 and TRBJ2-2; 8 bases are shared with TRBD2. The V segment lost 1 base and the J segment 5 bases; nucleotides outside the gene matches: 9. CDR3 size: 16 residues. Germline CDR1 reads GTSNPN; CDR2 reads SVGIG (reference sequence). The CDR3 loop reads CAWSDYWRGETGELFF. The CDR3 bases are TGTGCCTGGAGTGACTATTGGCGGGGGGAGACCGGGGAGCTGTTTTTT.

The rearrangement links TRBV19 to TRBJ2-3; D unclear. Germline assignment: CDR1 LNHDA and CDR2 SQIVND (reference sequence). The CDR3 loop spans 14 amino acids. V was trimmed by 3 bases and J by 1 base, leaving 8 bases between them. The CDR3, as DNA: TGTGCCAGTAGTATTAGTCTCGGCACAGATACGCAGTATTTT. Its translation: CASSISLGTDTQYF.

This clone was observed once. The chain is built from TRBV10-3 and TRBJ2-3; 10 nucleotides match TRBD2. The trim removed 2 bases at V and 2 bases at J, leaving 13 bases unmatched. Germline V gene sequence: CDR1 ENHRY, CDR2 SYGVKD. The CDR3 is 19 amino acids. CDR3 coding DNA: TGTGCCATCAGTGAGACCGGGGGCGAGGGACTAGCGACCACAGATACGCAGTATTTT. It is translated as CAISETGGEGLATTDTQYF.

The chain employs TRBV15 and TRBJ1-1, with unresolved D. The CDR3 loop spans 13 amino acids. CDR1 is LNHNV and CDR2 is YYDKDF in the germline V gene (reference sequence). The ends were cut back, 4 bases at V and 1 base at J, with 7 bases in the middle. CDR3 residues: CATSTTSNTEAFF. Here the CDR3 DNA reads TGTGCCACCAGCACCACTTCGAACACTGAAGCTTTCTTT.

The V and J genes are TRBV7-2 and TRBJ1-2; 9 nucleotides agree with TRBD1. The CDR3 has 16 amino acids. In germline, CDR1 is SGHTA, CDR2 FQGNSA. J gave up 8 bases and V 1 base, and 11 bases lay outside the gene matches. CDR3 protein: CASSLGLGGQGGGYTF. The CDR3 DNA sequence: TGTGCCAGCAGCTTAGGGTTAGGGGGACAGGGCGGCGGCTACACCTTC.

In DNA, the CDR3 is TGTGCCAGCAGGGGGGCGTTGGGTCAGCCCCAGCATTTT. Translated: CASRGALGQPQHF. The chain combines TRBV27 with TRBJ1-5; D is perhaps TRBD1 (6 bases). Germline-derived CDR1 and CDR2 are MNHEY and SMNVEV (reference sequence). The CDR3 runs 13 residues. The V gene lost 6 bases and the J gene lost 6 bases, with 12 bases spanning the gap.

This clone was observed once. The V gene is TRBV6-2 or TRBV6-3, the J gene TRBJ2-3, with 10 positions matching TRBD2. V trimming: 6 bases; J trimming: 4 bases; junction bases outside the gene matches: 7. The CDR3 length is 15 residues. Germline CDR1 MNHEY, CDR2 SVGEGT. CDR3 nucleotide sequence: TGTGCCAGCAGCACCATAGCGGGGGGCTCAGATACGCAGTATTTT. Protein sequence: CASSTIAGGSDTQYF.

The CDR3 region is CASNRGEGAEGYGYTF. The CDR3 DNA sequence: TGTGCCAGCAACCGAGGAGAGGGGGCGGAAGGCTATGGCTACACCTTC. V usage is TRBV11-2 and J usage is TRBJ1-2; 7 positions match TRBD1. CDR1 and CDR2 (germline): SGHAT, FQNNGV. With V trimmed by 7 bases and J by 4 bases, 15 bases remained unmatched. This CDR3 region has 16 residues.

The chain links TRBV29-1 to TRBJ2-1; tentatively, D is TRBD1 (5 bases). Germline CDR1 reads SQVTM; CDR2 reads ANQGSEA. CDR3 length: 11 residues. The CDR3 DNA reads TGCATCCTGAGTAGGGGAAATGAGCAGTTCTTC. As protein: CILSRGNEQFF.

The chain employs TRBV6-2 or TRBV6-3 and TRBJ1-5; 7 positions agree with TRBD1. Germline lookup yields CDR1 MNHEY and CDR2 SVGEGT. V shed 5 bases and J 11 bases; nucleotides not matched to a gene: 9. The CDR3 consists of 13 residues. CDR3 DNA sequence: TGTGCCAGCAGTGACAGGGTTCAATTGTCCCAGCATTTT. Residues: CASSDRVQLSQHF.

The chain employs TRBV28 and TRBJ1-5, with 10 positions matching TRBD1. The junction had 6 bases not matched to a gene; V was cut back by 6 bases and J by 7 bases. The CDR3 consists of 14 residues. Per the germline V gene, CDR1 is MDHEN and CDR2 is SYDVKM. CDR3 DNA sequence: TGTGCCAGCAGGGAGACAGGGGGCTGGCAGCCCCAGCATTTT. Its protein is CASRETGGWQPQHF.

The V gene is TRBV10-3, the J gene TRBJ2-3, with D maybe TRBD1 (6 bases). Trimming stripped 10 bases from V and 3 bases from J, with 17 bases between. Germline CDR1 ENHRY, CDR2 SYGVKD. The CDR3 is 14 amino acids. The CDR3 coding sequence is TGTGCCACGACCAGGGGTTTTGGTACAGATACGCAGTATTTT. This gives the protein CATTRGFGTDTQYF.

As DNA, the CDR3 is TGTGCCACCAGTGACACGAGGGCTGGGGCCAACGTCCTGACTTTC. The encoded protein is CATSDTRAGANVLTF. The V and J genes are TRBV24-1 and TRBJ2-6; possibly TRBD2 for D (5 bases). Germline V CDR1 and CDR2: KGHDR, SFDVKD. This CDR3 spans 15 amino acids. Trimming took off 4 bases at V and 2 bases at J, with 8 bases between the two ends.

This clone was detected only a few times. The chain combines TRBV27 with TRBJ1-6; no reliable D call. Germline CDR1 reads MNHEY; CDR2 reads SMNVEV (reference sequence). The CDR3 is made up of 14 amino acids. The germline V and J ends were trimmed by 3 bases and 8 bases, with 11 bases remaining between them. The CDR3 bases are TGTGCCAGCAGTTTCTTTTCAAGAGATTCACCCCTCCACTTT. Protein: CASSFFSRDSPLHF.

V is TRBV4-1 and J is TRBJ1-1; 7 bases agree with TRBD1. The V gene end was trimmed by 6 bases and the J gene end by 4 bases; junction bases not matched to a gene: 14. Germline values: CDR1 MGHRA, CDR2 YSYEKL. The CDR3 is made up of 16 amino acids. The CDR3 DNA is TGCGCCAGCAGAAGTCCAGGGTCCCAGGGGGGCACTGAAGCTTTCTTT. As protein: CASRSPGSQGGTEAFF.

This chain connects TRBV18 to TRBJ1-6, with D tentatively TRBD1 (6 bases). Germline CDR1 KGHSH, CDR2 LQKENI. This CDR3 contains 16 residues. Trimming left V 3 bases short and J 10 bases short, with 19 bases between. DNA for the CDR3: TGTGCCAGCTCACCCTCCCAACAGGGCTCTCAATCACCCCTCCACTTT. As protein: CASSPSQQGSQSPLHF.

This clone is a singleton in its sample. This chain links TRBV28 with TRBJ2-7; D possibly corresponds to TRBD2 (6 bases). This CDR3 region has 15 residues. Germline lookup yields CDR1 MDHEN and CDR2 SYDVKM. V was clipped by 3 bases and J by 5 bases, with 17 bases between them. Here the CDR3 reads CASSFIGGITDEQYF. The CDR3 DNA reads TGTGCCAGCAGTTTTATCGGCGGGATCACGGACGAGCAGTACTTC.

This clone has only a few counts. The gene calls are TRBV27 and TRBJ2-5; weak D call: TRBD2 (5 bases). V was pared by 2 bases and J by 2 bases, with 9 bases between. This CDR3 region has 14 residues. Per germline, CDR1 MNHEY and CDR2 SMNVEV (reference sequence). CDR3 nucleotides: TGTGCCAGCAGTTTAAGAGGGCCGCAAGAGACCCAGTACTTC. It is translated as CASSLRGPQETQYF.

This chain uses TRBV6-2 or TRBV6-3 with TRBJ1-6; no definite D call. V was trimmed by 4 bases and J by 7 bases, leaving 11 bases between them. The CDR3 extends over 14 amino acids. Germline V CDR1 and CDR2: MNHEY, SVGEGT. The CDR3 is CASSLNRGNSPLHF. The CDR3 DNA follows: TGTGCCAGCAGTTTGAACCGGGGAAATTCACCCCTCCACTTT.